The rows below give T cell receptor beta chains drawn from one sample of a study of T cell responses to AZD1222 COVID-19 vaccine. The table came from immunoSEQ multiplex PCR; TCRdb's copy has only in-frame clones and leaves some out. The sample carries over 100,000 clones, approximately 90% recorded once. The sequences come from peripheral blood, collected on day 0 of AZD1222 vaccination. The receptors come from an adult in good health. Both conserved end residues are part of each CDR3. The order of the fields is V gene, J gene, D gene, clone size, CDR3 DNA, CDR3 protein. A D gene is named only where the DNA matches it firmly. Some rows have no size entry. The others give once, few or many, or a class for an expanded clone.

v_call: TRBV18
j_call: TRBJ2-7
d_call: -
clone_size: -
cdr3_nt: TGTGCCAGCTCACCACGCCGGGACTCCCGAGTGGAGCAGTACTTC
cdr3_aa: CASSPRRDSRVEQYF

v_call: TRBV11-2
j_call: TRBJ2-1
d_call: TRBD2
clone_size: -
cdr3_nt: TGTGCCAGCAGCTTATGGGCTAGCGGGAGTACTAATGAGCAGTTCTTC
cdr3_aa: CASSLWASGSTNEQFF

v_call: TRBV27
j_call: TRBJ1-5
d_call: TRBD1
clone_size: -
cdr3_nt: TGTGCCAGCAGTTTGAACGCAGGGGGAGATCAGCCCCAGCATTTT
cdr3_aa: CASSLNAGGDQPQHF

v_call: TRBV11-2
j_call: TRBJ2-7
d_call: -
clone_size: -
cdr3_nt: TGTGCCAGCAGCTTAGGAAGGGGCGTACCAGACTACGAGCAGTACTTC
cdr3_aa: CASSLGRGVPDYEQYF

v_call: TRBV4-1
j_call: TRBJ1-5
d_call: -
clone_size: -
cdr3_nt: TGCGCCAGCAGTAAAGGGGTCAATCAGCCCCAGCATTTT
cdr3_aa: CASSKGVNQPQHF

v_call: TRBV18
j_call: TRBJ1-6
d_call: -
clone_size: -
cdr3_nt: TGTGCCAGCTCACCTTCAGGGAGCACCTATAATTCACCCCTCCACTTT
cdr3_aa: CASSPSGSTYNSPLHF

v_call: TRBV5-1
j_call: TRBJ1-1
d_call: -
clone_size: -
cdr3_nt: TGCGCCAGCAGCTTGGAGTATCCAGGGATGAACACTGAAGCTTTCTTT
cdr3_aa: CASSLEYPGMNTEAFF

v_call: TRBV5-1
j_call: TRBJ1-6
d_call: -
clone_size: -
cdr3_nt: TGCGCCAGCAGCTTACAGACGAATTCACCCCTCCACTTT
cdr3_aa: CASSLQTNSPLHF

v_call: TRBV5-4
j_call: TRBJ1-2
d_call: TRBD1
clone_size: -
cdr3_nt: TGTGCCAGCAGCGCCCGGACAGGGACTTCTATAGGGGGAAATACCTTC
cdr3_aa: CASSARTGTSIGGNTF

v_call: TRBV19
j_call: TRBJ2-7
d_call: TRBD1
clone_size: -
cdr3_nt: TGTGCCAGTACCCCGACAGGGGGAATCTACGAGCAGTACTTC
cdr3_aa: CASTPTGGIYEQYF

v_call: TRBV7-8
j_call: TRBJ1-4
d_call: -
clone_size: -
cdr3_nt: TGTGCCAGCAGCCCCCCAGGAGAGGCGGGGGGCGGTGAAAAACTGTTTTTT
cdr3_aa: CASSPPGEAGGGEKLFF

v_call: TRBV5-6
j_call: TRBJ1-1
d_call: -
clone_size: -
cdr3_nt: TGTGCCAGCAGCCCACTACAGGGTGGGATGAACACTGAAGCTTTCTTT
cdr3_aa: CASSPLQGGMNTEAFF

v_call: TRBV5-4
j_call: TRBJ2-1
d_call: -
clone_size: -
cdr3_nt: TGTGCCAGCAGCTTCGATAGCTCCTACAATGAGCAGTTCTTC
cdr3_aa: CASSFDSSYNEQFF

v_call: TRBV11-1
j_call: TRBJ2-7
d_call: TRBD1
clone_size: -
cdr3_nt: TGTGCCAGCAGCTCCAAGGACAGGGGAAGGTCCTACGAGCAGTACTTC
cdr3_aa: CASSSKDRGRSYEQYF

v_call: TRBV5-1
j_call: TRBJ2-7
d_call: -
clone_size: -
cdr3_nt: TGCGCCAGCAGCTTGGGGCGGACAGCTACCTACGAGCAGTACTTC
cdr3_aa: CASSLGRTATYEQYF

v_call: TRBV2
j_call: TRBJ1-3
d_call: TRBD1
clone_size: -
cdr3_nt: TGTGCCAGCAGTGAAAGGACAGGGTCTGGAAACACCATATATTTT
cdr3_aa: CASSERTGSGNTIYF

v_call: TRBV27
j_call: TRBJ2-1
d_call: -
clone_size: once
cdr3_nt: TGTGCCAGCAGTACCGGGACTGAGCAGTTCTTC
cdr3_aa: CASSTGTEQFF

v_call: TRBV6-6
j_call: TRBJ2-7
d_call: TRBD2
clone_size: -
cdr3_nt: TGTGCCAGCAGTCCGGGGCTAGCGGGGGGCAAGGACGAGCAGTACTTC
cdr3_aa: CASSPGLAGGKDEQYF

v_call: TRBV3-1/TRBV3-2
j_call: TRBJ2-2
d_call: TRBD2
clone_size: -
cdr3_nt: TGTGCCAGCACTAGCGGGGGAACCAACACCGGGGAGCTGTTTTTT
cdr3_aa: CASTSGGTNTGELFF

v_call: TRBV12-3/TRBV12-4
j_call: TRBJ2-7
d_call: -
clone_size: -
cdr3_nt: TGTGCCAGCCGCGGGAACTACGAGCAGTACTTC
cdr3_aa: CASRGNYEQYF

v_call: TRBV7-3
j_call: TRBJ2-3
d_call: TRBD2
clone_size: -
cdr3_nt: TGTGCCAGCAGCTTGGGACTAGCGGGAGATCCAGATACGCAGTATTTT
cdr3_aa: CASSLGLAGDPDTQYF

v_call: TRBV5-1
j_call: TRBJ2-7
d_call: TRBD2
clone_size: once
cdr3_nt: TGCGCCAGCAGCAAGGGACTAGCGGGAGTCTACGAGCAGTACTTC
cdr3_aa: CASSKGLAGVYEQYF